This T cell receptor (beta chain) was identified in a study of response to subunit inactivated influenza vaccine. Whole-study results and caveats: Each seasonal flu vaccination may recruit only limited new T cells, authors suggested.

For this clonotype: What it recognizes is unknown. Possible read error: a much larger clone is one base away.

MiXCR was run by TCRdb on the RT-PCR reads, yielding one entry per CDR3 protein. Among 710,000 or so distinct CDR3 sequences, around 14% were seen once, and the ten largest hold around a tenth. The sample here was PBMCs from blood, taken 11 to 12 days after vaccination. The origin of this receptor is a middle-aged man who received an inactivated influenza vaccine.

As DNA, the CDR3 is TGTTCCAGCTCACCACTCAGGGACGAGCAGTACTTC. This sequence encodes CSSSPLRDEQYF. V usage is TRBV18 and J usage is TRBJ2-7; tentatively, D is TRBD1 (5 bases). Germline-derived CDR1 and CDR2 are KGHSH and LQKENI. The CDR3 totals 12 residues.